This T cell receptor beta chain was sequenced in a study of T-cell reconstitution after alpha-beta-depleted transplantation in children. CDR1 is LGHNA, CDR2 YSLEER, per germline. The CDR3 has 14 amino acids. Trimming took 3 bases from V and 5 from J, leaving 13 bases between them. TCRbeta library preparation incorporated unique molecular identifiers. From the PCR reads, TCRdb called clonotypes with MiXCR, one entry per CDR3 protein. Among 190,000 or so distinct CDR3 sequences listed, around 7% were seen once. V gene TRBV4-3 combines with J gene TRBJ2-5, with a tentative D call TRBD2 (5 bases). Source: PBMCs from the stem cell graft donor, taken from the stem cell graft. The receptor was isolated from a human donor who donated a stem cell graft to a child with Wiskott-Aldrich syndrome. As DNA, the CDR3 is TGCGCCAGCAGCCATTCAGCGGTCGGGGAGACCCAGTACTTC. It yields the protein CASSHSAVGETQYF.